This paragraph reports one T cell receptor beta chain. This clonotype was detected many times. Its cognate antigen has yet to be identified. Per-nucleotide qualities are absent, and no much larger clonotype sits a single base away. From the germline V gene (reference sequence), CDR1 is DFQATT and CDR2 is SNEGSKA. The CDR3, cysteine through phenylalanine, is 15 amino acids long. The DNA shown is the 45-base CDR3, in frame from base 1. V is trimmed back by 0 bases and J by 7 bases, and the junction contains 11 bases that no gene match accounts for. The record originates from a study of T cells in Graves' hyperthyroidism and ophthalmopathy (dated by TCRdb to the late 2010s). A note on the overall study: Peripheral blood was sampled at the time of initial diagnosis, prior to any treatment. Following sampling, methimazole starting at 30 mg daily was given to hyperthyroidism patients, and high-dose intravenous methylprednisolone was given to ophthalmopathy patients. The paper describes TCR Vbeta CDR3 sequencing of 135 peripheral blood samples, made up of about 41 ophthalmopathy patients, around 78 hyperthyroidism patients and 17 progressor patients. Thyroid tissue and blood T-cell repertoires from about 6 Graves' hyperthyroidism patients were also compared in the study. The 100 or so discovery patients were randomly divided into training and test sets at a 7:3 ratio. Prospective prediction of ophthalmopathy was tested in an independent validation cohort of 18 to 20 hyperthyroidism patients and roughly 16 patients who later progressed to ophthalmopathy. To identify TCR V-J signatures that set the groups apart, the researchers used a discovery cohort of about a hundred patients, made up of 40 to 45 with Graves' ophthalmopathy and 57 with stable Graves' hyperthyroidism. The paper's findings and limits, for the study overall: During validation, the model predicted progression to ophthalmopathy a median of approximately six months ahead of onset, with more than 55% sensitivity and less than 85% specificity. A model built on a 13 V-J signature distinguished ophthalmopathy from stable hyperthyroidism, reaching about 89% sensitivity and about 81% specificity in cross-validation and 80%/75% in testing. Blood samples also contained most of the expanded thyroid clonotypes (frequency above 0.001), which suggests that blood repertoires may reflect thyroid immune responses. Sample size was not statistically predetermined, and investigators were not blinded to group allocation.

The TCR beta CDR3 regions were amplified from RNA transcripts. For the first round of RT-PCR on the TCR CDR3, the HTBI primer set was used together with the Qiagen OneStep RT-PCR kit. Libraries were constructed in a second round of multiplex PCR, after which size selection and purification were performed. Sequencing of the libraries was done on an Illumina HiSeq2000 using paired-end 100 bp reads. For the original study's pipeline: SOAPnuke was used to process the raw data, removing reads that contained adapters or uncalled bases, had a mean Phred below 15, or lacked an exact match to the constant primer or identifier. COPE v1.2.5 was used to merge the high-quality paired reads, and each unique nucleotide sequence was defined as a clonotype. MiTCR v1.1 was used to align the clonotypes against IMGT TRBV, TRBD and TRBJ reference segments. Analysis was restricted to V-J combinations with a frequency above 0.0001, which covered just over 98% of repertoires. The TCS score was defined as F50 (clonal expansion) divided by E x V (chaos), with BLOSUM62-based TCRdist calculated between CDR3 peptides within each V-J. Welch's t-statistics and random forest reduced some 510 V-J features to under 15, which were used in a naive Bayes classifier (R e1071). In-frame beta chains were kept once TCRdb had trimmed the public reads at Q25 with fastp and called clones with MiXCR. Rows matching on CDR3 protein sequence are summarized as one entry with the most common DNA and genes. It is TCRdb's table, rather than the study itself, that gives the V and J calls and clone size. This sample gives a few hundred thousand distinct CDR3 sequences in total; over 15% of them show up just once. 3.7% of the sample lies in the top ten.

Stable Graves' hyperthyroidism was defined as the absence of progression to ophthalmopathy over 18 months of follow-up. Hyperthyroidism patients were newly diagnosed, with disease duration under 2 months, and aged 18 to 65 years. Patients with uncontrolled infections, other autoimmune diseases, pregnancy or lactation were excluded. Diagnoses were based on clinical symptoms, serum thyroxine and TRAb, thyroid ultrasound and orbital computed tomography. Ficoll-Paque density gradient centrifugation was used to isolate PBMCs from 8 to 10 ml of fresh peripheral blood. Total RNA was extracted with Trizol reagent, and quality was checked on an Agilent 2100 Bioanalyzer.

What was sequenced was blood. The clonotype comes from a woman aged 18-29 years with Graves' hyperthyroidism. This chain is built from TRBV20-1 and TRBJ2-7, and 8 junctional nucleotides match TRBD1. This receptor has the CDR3 CSARDWAGQEVEQYF. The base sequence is TGCAGTGCTAGAGATTGGGCGGGACAGGAGGTTGAGCAGTACTTC.